This T cell receptor (beta chain) originates from a study of T cell responses to AZD1222 COVID-19 vaccine. General study points: With two AZD1222 doses given, Spike-specific TCR breadth and depth both rose.

The CDR3 length is 24 residues. Trimming removed 4 bases from V and 0 bases from J, with 33 bases in between. CDR1 and CDR2 from the germline V gene are KGHDR and SFDVKD. Clones were read by immunoSEQ multiplex PCR, and TCRdb kept only the in-frame ones, dropping some. The table has 120,000 or so clones, roughly 88% seen once; the top ten hold roughly 4.4%. To note about this clone: The antigen remains unidentified.

The sample in question was peripheral blood, obtained on day 0 of MenACWY control vaccination. This chain uses TRBV24-1 with TRBJ1-6; D might be TRBD1 (5 bases). The source of this sequence is an adult in good health. This CDR3 is CATSDSYRDPARKPLSSYNSPLHF. CDR3 DNA: TGTGCCACCAGTGACTCTTACCGGGACCCCGCGAGGAAACCCTTGAGCTCCTATAATTCACCCCTCCACTTT.